This entry is about one T cell receptor beta chain. No antigen is known for it. Germline V gene data show CDR1 as SGHKS and CDR2 as YYEKEE (reference sequence). CDR3 length: 16 residues. V was pared by 5 bases and J by 1 base, with 15 bases between. The data originate from a study of cytomegalovirus exposure and HLA in healthy donors. Both 60 Vbeta primers and 13 Jbeta primers went into the PCR. Sequenced by immunoSEQ multiplex PCR; TCRdb stores in-frame clones only, minus some. This sample has around 140,000 clones, with 75% to 85% found just once. Study findings and constraints: Analysis was performed later, and it showed HLA-associated TCR beta chains to be more clonally expanded than equally common others. Analyses of presence/absence relied on an assumption of roughly uniform sequencing depth across donors.

Material for sequencing was PBMCs. This chain joins TRBV5-5 and TRBJ2-2; no reliable D call. The TCR originated in a female donor in good health and CMV-seropositive. CDR3 protein: CASSLPAVMNTGELFF. In DNA, the CDR3 is TGTGCCAGCAGTTTACCCGCGGTCATGAACACCGGGGAGCTGTTTTTT. Looking up the rest from reference TRBV5-5 and TRBJ2-2 gives the full variable domain: DAGVTQSPTHLIKTRGQQVTLRCSPISGHKSVSWYQQVLGQGPQFIFQYYEKEERGRGNFPDRFSARQFPNYSSELNVNALLLGDSALYLCASSLPAVMNTGELFFGEGSRLTVL.